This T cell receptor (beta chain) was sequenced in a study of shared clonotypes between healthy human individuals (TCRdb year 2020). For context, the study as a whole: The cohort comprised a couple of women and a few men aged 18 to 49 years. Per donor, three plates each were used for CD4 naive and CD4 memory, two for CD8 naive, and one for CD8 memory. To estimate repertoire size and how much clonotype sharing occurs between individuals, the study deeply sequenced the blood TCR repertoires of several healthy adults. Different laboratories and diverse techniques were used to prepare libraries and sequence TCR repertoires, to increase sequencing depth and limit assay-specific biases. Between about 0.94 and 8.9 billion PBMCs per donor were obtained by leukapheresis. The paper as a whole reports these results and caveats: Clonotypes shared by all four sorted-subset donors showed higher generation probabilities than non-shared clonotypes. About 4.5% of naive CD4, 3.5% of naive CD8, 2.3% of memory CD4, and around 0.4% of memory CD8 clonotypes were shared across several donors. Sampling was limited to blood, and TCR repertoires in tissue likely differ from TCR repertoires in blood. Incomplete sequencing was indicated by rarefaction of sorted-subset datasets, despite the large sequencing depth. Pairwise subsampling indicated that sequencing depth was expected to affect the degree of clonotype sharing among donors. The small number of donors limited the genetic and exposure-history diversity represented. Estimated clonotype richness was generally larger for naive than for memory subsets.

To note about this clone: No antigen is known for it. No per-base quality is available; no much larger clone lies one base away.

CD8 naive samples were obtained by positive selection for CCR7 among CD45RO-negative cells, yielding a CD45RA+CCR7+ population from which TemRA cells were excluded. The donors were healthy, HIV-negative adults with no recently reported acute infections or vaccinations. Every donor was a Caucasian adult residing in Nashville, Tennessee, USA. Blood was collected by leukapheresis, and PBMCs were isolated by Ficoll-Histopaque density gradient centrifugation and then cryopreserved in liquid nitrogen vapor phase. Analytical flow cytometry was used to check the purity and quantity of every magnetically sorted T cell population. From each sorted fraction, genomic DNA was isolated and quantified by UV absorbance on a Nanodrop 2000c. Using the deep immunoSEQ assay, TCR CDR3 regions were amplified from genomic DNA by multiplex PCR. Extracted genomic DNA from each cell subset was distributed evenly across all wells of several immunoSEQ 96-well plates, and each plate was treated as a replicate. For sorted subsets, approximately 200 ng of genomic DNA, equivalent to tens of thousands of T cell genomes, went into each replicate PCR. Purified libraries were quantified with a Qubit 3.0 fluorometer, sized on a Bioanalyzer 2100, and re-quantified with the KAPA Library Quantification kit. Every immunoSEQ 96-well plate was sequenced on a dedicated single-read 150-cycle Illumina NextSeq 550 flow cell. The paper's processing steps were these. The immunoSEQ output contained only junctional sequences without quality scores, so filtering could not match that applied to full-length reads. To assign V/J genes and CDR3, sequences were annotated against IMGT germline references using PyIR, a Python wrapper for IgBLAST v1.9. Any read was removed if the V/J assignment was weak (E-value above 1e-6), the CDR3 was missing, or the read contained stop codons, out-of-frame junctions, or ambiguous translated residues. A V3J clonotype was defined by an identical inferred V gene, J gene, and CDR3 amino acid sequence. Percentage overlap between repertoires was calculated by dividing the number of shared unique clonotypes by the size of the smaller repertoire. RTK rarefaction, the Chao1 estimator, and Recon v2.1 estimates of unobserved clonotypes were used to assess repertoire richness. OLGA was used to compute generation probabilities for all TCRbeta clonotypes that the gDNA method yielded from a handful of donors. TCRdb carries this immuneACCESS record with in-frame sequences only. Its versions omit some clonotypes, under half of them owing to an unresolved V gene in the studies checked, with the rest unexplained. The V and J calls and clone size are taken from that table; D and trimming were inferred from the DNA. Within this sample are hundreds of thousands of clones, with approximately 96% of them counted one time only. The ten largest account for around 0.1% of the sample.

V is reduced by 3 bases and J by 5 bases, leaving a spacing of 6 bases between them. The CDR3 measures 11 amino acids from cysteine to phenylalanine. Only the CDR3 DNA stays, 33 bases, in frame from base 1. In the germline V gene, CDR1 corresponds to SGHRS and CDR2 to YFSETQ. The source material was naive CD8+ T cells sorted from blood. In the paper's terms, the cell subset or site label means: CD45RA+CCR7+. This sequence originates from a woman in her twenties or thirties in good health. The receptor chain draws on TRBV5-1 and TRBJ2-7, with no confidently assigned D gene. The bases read TGCGCCAGCAGCTACCTGAACGAGCAGTACTTC. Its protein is CASSYLNEQYF. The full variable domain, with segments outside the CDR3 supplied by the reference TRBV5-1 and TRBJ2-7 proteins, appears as KAGVTQTPRYLIKTRGQQVTLSCSPISGHRSVSWYQQTPGQGLQFLFEYFSETQRNKGNFPGRFSGRQFSNSRSEMNVSTLELGDSALYLCASSYLNEQYFGPGTRLTVT.